The rows below give T cell receptor beta chains drawn from one sample of a study of T cells in Graves' hyperthyroidism and ophthalmopathy. A single record per CDR3 protein comes from TCRdb applying MiXCR to the multiplex PCR reads. The table records around 260,000 distinct CDR3 sequences, under 30% of them present only once. Sequencing was done on a sample of blood. These receptors were taken from a man aged 35-49 years with Graves' hyperthyroidism that later progressed to Graves' ophthalmopathy. Each CDR3 is given with its conserved first and last residue. Fields, in order: CDR3 DNA, CDR3 protein, V gene, D gene, J gene, clone size. D genes are given only for firm matches. Clone size is given for some rows only: seen once, a few or many times, or a class if the clone is expanded.

CDR3nt: TGTGCCAGCAGTGAAGCGCTTGGGGTTGGCTACACCTTC
CDR3aa: CASSEALGVGYTF
v_gene: TRBV2
d_gene: NA
j_gene: TRBJ1-2
abundance: many

CDR3nt: TGTGCCAGCAGCTTGGAAGGAACTAGCGGGAGGTCGACCTACGAGCAGTACTTC
CDR3aa: CASSLEGTSGRSTYEQYF
v_gene: TRBV11-2
d_gene: TRBD2
j_gene: TRBJ2-7
abundance: many

CDR3nt: TGTGCCAGCAGACCTGGGAGTTATGGCTACACCTTC
CDR3aa: CASRPGSYGYTF
v_gene: TRBV12-3/TRBV12-4
d_gene: NA
j_gene: TRBJ1-2
abundance: many

CDR3nt: TGTGCCAGCAGTTACGACAGGGTCAATCAGCCCCAGCATTTT
CDR3aa: CASSYDRVNQPQHF
v_gene: TRBV6-5
d_gene: TRBD1
j_gene: TRBJ1-5
abundance: once

CDR3nt: TGTGCCAGCAGCTCCTGGGACGGATTGATTGAAGCTTTCTTT
CDR3aa: CASSSWDGLIEAFF
v_gene: TRBV5-6
d_gene: NA
j_gene: TRBJ1-1
abundance: few

CDR3nt: TGTGCCACCAGCAGAGACCCCTTCGGGGAGCAGTACTTC
CDR3aa: CATSRDPFGEQYF
v_gene: TRBV15
d_gene: NA
j_gene: TRBJ2-7
abundance: many

CDR3nt: TGCGCCAGCAGCCCAACCTCCGGGACAAAGAACACTGAAGCTTTCTTT
CDR3aa: CASSPTSGTKNTEAFF
v_gene: TRBV5-1
d_gene: NA
j_gene: TRBJ1-1
abundance: many

CDR3nt: TGTGCCTGGAGTGTAACGGACGGGCGGCGGACCTTC
CDR3aa: CAWSVTDGRRTF
v_gene: TRBV30
d_gene: NA
j_gene: TRBJ1-2
abundance: NA

CDR3nt: TGCAGTGCTAGTGCCAGTTATGGCTACACCTTC
CDR3aa: CSASASYGYTF
v_gene: TRBV20-1
d_gene: NA
j_gene: TRBJ1-2
abundance: many

CDR3nt: TGTGCCAGCAGCTCGGGACCGGATTATGGCTACACCTTC
CDR3aa: CASSSGPDYGYTF
v_gene: TRBV7-9
d_gene: NA
j_gene: TRBJ1-2
abundance: many

CDR3nt: TGTGCCAGCAGTTTAGAGGTAGCGGGATGGAGCTACGAGCAGTACTTC
CDR3aa: CASSLEVAGWSYEQYF
v_gene: TRBV12-3/TRBV12-4
d_gene: TRBD2
j_gene: TRBJ2-7
abundance: NA

CDR3nt: TGTGCCAGCAGCTCACCCCCCGGTCTCTATGGCTACACCTTC
CDR3aa: CASSSPPGLYGYTF
v_gene: TRBV7-2
d_gene: NA
j_gene: TRBJ1-2
abundance: many